Many counts were recorded for the clone carrying this TCR beta chain. Its target is not known. This sample was included in a study of T cells in Graves' hyperthyroidism and ophthalmopathy. The CDR3 runs to 14 residues. V lost 1 base and J 6 bases, leaving 12 bases between the germline ends. In germline, CDR1 is SGHTA, CDR2 FQGNSA. Study observations and caveats: Progression to ophthalmopathy was predicted a median of roughly 6.5 months early. Ophthalmopathy and stable hyperthyroidism were separated by a 13 V-J model.

RNA transcripts gave rise to amplified TCR beta CDR3 regions. The HTBI primer set drove a first-round RT-PCR of the TCR CDR3. TCRdb fed the multiplex PCR reads into MiXCR, producing one record per CDR3 protein. The repertoire has hundreds of thousands of distinct CDR3 sequences, approximately 16% of them found once; the top ten carry around 19%. This clonotype originated in a woman under 30 with Graves' hyperthyroidism. The sequencing input was blood. The V call is TRBV7-2, the J call TRBJ1-1, with D maybe TRBD1 (5 bases). CDR3 DNA: TGTGCCAGCAGCTTAGAAAGGGGTTACCCTGAAGCTTTCTTT. It codes for CASSLERGYPEAFF. Full variable domain (outside the CDR3, taken from reference TRBV7-2 and TRBJ1-1): GAGVSQSPSNKVTEKGKDVELRCDPISGHTALYWYRQSLGQGLEFLIYFQGNSAPDKSGLPSDRFSAERTGGSVSTLTIQRTQQEDSAVYLCASSLERGYPEAFFGQGTRLTVV.